This TCR beta chain was found in a study of blood T cell repertoires in COVID-19. As for the study in general: Samples taken during acute and convalescent COVID-19 were collected in the United States, Italy and Spain.

This clone has just one count. As processed by the authors: Researchers report that nucleated cell counts were estimated from reference gene primer amplification. Assay used: immunoSEQ multiplex PCR; TCRdb lists only in-frame clones, some missing. V and J calls and clone size are those listed in that table; D and trimming were worked out from the DNA. The data show 25,000 to 30,000 clones, 87% seen once. This sequence was found in a human donor in a cohort sampled during active COVID-19. The sequencing input was peripheral blood.

CDR3 residues: CASSMEGGRYNSPLHF. The CDR3 DNA reads as TGTGCCAGTAGTATGGAAGGGGGCCGCTATAATTCACCCCTCCACTTT. The V and J genes are TRBV19 and TRBJ1-6, with 7 bases identical to TRBD1. The CDR3 contains 16 residues. Germline V lookup: CDR1 LNHDA, CDR2 SQIVND (reference sequence). The J segment lost 3 bases and the V segment lost 3 bases, leaving 5 bases of the junction unmatched.